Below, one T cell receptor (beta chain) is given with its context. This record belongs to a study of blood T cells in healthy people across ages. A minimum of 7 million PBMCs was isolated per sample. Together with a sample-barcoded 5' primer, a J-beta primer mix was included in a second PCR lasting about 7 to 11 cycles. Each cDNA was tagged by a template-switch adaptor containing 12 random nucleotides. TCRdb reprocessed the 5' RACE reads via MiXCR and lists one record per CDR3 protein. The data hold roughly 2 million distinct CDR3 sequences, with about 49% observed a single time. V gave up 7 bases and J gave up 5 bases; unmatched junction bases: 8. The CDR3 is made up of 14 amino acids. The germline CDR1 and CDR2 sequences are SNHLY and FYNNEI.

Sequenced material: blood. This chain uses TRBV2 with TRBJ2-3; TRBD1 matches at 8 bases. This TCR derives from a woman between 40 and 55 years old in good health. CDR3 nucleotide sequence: TGTGCCAGCACCCTACGGACAGGGCAAGATACGCAGTATTTT. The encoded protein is CASTLRTGQDTQYF. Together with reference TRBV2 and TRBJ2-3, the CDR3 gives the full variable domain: EPEVTQTPSHQVTQMGQEVILRCVPISNHLYFYWYRQILGQKVEFLVSFYNNEISEKSEIFDDQFSVERPDGSNFTLKIRSTKLEDSAMYFCASTLRTGQDTQYFGPGTRLTVL.